The 25 T cell receptor beta chains given below trace back to one sample, sequenced in a study of OX40 agonist ivuxolimab in advanced cancers. The method was immunoSEQ multiplex PCR; TCRdb's version includes in-frame clones alone and lacks a portion of them. The sample carries 60,000 or so clones, roughly 84% recorded once. The sample in question was CD4+ or CD8+ T cells sorted from blood, obtained in a trial of the OX40 agonist ivuxolimab. The receptors come from an adult with an advanced solid tumor such as melanoma, head and neck, liver or kidney cancer.

The V gene is TRBV5-1, the J gene TRBJ2-6; 8 bases agree with TRBD1. The CDR3 covers 17 residues. In germline, CDR1 is SGHRS, CDR2 YFSETQ. The V gene end was trimmed by 4 bases and the J gene end by 0 bases; junction bases not matched to a gene: 6. CDR3: CASSQGQGGSGANVLTF. The DNA for the CDR3 is TGCGCCAGCAGCCAAGGACAGGGAGGCTCTGGGGCCAACGTCCTGACTTTC.

This clone was seen once. The chain employs TRBV7-2 and TRBJ2-1; TRBD2 aligns across 11 bases. The V gene's germline CDR1 is SGHTA and CDR2 FQGNSA. The CDR3 consists of 17 residues. J gave up 7 bases and V 4 bases, and 12 bases lay outside the gene matches. CDR3 in amino acids: CASSSRIAGGPGNEQFF. The CDR3 DNA reads as TGTGCCAGCAGCTCACGAATAGCGGGAGGGCCTGGGAATGAGCAGTTCTTC. Full variable domain (missing parts from reference TRBV7-2 and TRBJ2-1): GAGVSQSPSNKVTEKGKDVELRCDPISGHTALYWYRQSLGQGLEFLIYFQGNSAPDKSGLPSDRFSAERTGGSVSTLTIQRTQQEDSAVYLCASSSRIAGGPGNEQFFGPGTRLTVL.

In its sample, this clone was seen once. V is TRBV15 and J is TRBJ2-3; TRBD2 is a possible D gene (6 bases). The length of the CDR3 is 15 residues. The germline V gene has CDR1 LNHNV and CDR2 YYDKDF (reference sequence). Trimming removed 3 bases at V and 5 bases at J, with 15 bases between. The CDR3 is CATSRDYGGRDTQYF. Here the CDR3 DNA reads TGTGCCACCAGCAGGGATTATGGGGGGAGAGATACGCAGTATTTT.

The rearrangement uses TRBV4-2 and TRBJ1-1; D possibly corresponds to TRBD1 (5 bases). The CDR3 contains 16 residues. Trimming took 0 bases from V and 0 from J, leaving 11 bases between them. CDR1 LGHNA and CDR2 YNFKEQ come from the germline V gene. CDR3 coding DNA: TGTGCCAGCAGCCAAGATCAAGGGGAGGTGAACACTGAAGCTTTCTTT. This gives the protein CASSQDQGEVNTEAFF.

This rearrangement joins TRBV15 to TRBJ2-1; 9 positions match TRBD2. After removal of 0 bases from V and 10 bases from J, the junction contained 10 bases not matched to a gene. The CDR3 length is 16 residues. CDR1 LNHNV and CDR2 YYDKDF come from the germline V gene (reference sequence). This CDR3 reads CATSRDTRTSVWEQFF. CDR3 sequence (DNA): TGTGCCACCAGCAGAGATACCCGGACTAGCGTATGGGAGCAGTTCTTC.

V and J are TRBV19 and TRBJ2-2; D gene ambiguous. Trimming left V 5 bases short and J 2 bases short, with 12 bases between. CDR1 and CDR2 from the germline V gene are LNHDA and SQIVND (reference sequence). The CDR3 length is 15 residues. CDR3 sequence (DNA): TGTGCCAGTAGTTATTTCCAAGAAAACACCGGGGAGCTGTTTTTT. Its translation is CASSYFQENTGELFF.

This clone is medium-sized in the sample. This chain links TRBV7-6 with TRBJ1-3; 7 nucleotides agree with TRBD1. With V trimmed by 0 bases and J by 1 base, 3 bases remained unmatched. Germline V gives CDR1 SGHVS, CDR2 FNYEAQ. The CDR3 length is 16 residues. CDR3 DNA: TGTGCCAGCAGCTTAGCCAGACAGGGATCTGGAAACACCATATATTTT. Its translation is CASSLARQGSGNTIYF.

This chain connects TRBV15 to TRBJ2-1; D is possibly TRBD2 (5 bases). Trimming left V 0 bases short and J 0 bases short, with 12 bases between. The CDR3 spans 17 residues. Germline CDR1 and CDR2: LNHNV and YYDKDF (reference sequence). The CDR3 sequence is CATSRDPPSSSYNEQFF. The CDR3 DNA is TGTGCCACCAGCAGAGATCCGCCTAGCTCCTCCTACAATGAGCAGTTCTTC.

The chain uses TRBV18 and TRBJ1-2; possibly TRBD1 for D (5 bases). There are 15 residues in the CDR3. In germline, CDR1 is KGHSH, CDR2 LQKENI. V lost 3 bases to trimming and J lost 0 bases, with 11 bases between them. The CDR3 bases are TGTGCCAGCTCACCGCAGGGAGCCTCTAACTATGGCTACACCTTC. Translating it yields CASSPQGASNYGYTF. Supplemented by reference TRBV18 and TRBJ1-2, the full variable domain reads NAGVMQNPRHLVRRRGQEARLRCSPMKGHSHVYWYRQLPEEGLKFMVYLQKENIIDESGMPKERFSAEFPKEGPSILRIQQVVRGDSAAYFCASSPQGASNYGYTFGSGTRLTVV.

The CDR3 DNA is TGTGCCAGTAGGAAGACCGGACAGGGCGGGGCCACTGAAGCTTTCTTT. As protein: CASRKTGQGGATEAFF. The V call is TRBV19, the J call TRBJ1-1; 8 bases map to TRBD1. The CDR3 sequence is 16 residues long. J gave up 4 bases and V 6 bases, and 13 bases lay outside the gene matches. Germline V gene lookup returns CDR1 LNHDA and CDR2 SQIVND (reference sequence).

This clone came up a few times. The chain links TRBV14 to TRBJ2-1, with D possibly being TRBD2 (6 bases). V lost 5 bases to trimming and J lost 4 bases, with 9 bases between them. Looked up from germline, CDR1 is SGHDN and CDR2 is FVKESK. The CDR3 length is 13 residues. The CDR3 here is CASSWGDYNEQFF. The CDR3 nucleotides read TGTGCCAGCAGCTGGGGGGATTACAATGAGCAGTTCTTC.

V is TRBV11-2 and J is TRBJ2-7; D not certain. V was trimmed by 5 bases and J by 4 bases, leaving 15 bases between them. This CDR3 region has 14 residues. Germline V gives CDR1 SGHAT, CDR2 FQNNGV. This chain's CDR3 is CASSPRAELYEQYF. The CDR3 DNA follows: TGTGCCAGCAGCCCCCGGGCAGAGCTGTACGAGCAGTACTTC.

The rearrangement joins TRBV28 to TRBJ2-5; 7 positions agree with TRBD1. After removal of 5 bases from V and 7 bases from J, the junction contained 13 bases not matched to a gene. The CDR3 spans 15 residues. CDR1 and CDR2 from the germline V gene are MDHEN and SYDVKM. DNA of the CDR3: TGTGCCAGCAGTCCACGGGACAGCCCCAGGGGGACCCAGTACTTC. It is translated as CASSPRDSPRGTQYF.

The CDR3 loop is CASSPGQAGELFF. CDR3 nucleotide sequence: TGTGCCAGCAGCCCAGGACAGGCCGGGGAGCTGTTTTTT. The chain joins TRBV7-3 to TRBJ2-2; TRBD1 aligns across 7 bases. Per the germline V gene, CDR1 is SGHTA and CDR2 is FQGTGA. The V and J ends lost 5 bases and 6 bases, in that order; junction bases with no gene match: 3. CDR3 length equals 13 residues.

V is TRBV5-6 and J is TRBJ2-2, with D perhaps given as TRBD1 or TRBD2 (5 bases each). This CDR3 has 13 residues. V shed 2 bases and J shed 6 bases, with 8 bases lying between them. The germline gives CDR1 SGHDT, CDR2 YYEEEE. In DNA form, the CDR3 reads TGTGCCAGCAGCTTCCAGGGAGCCGGGGAGCTGTTTTTT. This codes for CASSFQGAGELFF.

The chain links TRBV30 to TRBJ1-4; TRBD1 matches 9 bases. CDR1 and CDR2 from the germline V gene are GTSNPN and SVGIG (reference sequence). J gave up 8 bases and V 1 base, and 5 bases lay outside the gene matches. This CDR3 region has 14 residues. CDR3: CAWSAGQGREKLFF. Here the CDR3 DNA reads TGTGCCTGGAGTGCAGGACAGGGGCGGGAAAAACTGTTTTTT.

This clone occurred once. One junction end disagrees with the germline gene, perhaps due to a read error. The chain employs TRBV7-7 and TRBJ2-1; no clear D. Looked up from germline, CDR1 is SSHAT and CDR2 is FNYEAQ (reference sequence). The CDR3 covers 13 residues. DNA for the CDR3: TGTGCTAGCAGCTTTGCCCCCAACAATGAGCAGTTCTTC. As protein: CASSFAPNNEQFF.

Only a few counts were recorded for this clone. The chain carries TRBV28 and TRBJ2-3; D gene uncertain. Germline V gene lookup returns CDR1 MDHEN and CDR2 SYDVKM. This CDR3 is 16 amino acids long. The V end lost 4 bases, the J end lost 2 bases, and 16 bases lay between the germline ends. The CDR3 sequence is CASSSLHSVLTDTQYF. CDR3 DNA: TGTGCCAGCAGTTCCCTCCATAGTGTCCTCACAGATACGCAGTATTTT.

The rearrangement uses TRBV5-6 and TRBJ1-6, with TRBD1 matching 8 bases. Losses at the gene ends were 4 bases for V and 0 bases for J; bases not matched to a gene: 9. The V gene's germline CDR1 is SGHDT and CDR2 YYEEEE. The CDR3 sequence is 18 residues long. The CDR3 protein is CASSPRQGTGSYNSPLHF. The CDR3 bases are TGTGCCAGCAGCCCGAGACAGGGGACCGGCTCCTATAATTCACCCCTCCACTTT.

The chain has TRBV15 and TRBJ2-1; 11 nucleotides align to TRBD1. CDR3 length: 14 amino acids. The germline V gene encodes CDR1 LNHNV and CDR2 YYDKDF (reference sequence). The junction had 5 bases not matched to a gene; V was cut back by 5 bases and J by 8 bases. The CDR3 sequence is CATSRDRGADEQFF. The CDR3 DNA reads TGTGCCACCAGCCGGGACAGGGGGGCCGATGAGCAGTTCTTC.

Only a few counts were recorded for this clone. V usage is TRBV5-1 and J usage is TRBJ1-4; no definite D call. The CDR3 extends over 13 amino acids. CDR1 is SGHRS and CDR2 is YFSETQ in the germline V gene. Trimming removed 0 bases at V and 8 bases at J, with 8 bases between. The CDR3, as DNA: TGCGCCAGCAGCTTGGACATCGGGGAAAAACTGTTTTTT. Translating it yields CASSLDIGEKLFF.

The chain recombines TRBV15 with TRBJ2-7; D is perhaps TRBD1 (6 bases). This CDR3 is built from 14 residues. V shed 5 bases and J shed 6 bases, with 17 bases lying between them. Germline V CDR1 and CDR2: LNHNV, YYDKDF (reference sequence). In DNA form, the CDR3 reads TGTGCCACCAGCGTCCAGGGTGGGGGCGGCGAGCAGTACTTC. This codes for CATSVQGGGGEQYF. Variable domain in full (rest from reference TRBV15 and TRBJ2-7): DAMVIQNPRYQVTQFGKPVTLSCSQTLNHNVMYWYQQKSSQAPKLLFHYYDKDFNNEADTPDNFQSRRPNTSFCFLDIRSPGLGDTAMYLCATSVQGGGGEQYFGPGTRLTVT.

The chain is built from TRBV7-8 and TRBJ1-4; 8 bases fit TRBD1. The CDR3 has 16 residues. J was trimmed by 7 bases and V by 1 base; bases with no gene match: 8. Germline loops: CDR1 SGHVS, CDR2 FQNEAQ. CDR3 amino acids: CASSLGNRGTSEKLFF. The CDR3 coding sequence is TGTGCCAGCAGCTTAGGAAACAGGGGGACAAGTGAAAAACTGTTTTTT.

The chain recombines TRBV4-1 with TRBJ2-5; D gene ambiguous. The end of the DNA fits TRBJ2-7 better, so the J call may be wrong. Germline CDR1 is MGHRA and CDR2 is YSYEKL. The CDR3 is 14 amino acids. The CDR3 DNA sequence: TGCGCCAGCAGCCTTCGCTCCGGACCGGGCGAGCAGTACTTC. Its protein is CASSLRSGPGEQYF.

The chain links TRBV2 to TRBJ1-1; no definite D call. Trimming took 1 base from V and 3 from J, leaving 9 bases between them. The CDR3 sequence is 14 residues long. In germline, CDR1 is SNHLY, CDR2 FYNNEI. This CDR3 is CASSEVARDTEAFF. CDR3 bases: TGTGCCAGCAGTGAAGTGGCTAGAGACACTGAAGCTTTCTTT. Full variable domain (rest looked up from reference TRBV2 and TRBJ1-1): EPEVTQTPSHQVTQMGQEVILRCVPISNHLYFYWYRQILGQKVEFLVSFYNNEISEKSEIFDDQFSVERPDGSNFTLKIRSTKLEDSAMYFCASSEVARDTEAFFGQGTRLTVV.